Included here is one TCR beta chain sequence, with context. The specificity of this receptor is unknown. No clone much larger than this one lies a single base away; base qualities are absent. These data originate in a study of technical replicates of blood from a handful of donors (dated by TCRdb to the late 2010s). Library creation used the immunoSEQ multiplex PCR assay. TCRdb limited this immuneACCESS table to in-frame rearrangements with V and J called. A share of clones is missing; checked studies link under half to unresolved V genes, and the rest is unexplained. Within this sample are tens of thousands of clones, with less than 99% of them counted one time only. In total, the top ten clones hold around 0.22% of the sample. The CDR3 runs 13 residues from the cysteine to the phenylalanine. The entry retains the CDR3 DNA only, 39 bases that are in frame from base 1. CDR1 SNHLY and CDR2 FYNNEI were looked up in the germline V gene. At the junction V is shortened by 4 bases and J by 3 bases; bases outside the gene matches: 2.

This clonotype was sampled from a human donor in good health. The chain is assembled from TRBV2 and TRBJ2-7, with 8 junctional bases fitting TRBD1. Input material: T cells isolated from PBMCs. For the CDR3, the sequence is CASSAQGGYEQYF. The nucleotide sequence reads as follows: TGTGCCAGCAGTGCACAGGGGGGCTACGAGCAGTACTTC.